This T cell receptor beta chain was retrieved from a study of cytomegalovirus exposure and HLA in healthy donors. The study's findings and limits: Three of the chains that were CMV-associated were confirmed in vitro to be specific for CMV antigens. V- and J-gene trimming in TCR beta was tied to a missense DCLRE1C variant by an analysis performed later.

Points on this clone: Its cognate antigen is unknown.

The PCR made use of 60 Vbeta and 13 Jbeta primers. Measured with immunoSEQ multiplex PCR; TCRdb has only the in-frame clones, and not every one. The data contain 150,000 to 200,000 clones, about four fifths of them singletons. The donors were healthy bone marrow donors. The CDR3 covers 16 residues. V dropped 1 base and J dropped 5; count of bases not matched to a gene: 8. Looked up from germline, CDR1 is MDHEN and CDR2 is SYDVKM. The J gene is TRBJ2-7, the V gene TRBV28, with 10 bases identical to TRBD2. This sequence was found in a boy aged 5-17 years in good health and CMV-seronegative. The specimen was PBMCs. The CDR3 DNA reads as TGTGCCAGCAGTTTATTTTTGGCTAGCGGGAGAAACGAGCAGTACTTC. Translating gives CASSLFLASGRNEQYF.